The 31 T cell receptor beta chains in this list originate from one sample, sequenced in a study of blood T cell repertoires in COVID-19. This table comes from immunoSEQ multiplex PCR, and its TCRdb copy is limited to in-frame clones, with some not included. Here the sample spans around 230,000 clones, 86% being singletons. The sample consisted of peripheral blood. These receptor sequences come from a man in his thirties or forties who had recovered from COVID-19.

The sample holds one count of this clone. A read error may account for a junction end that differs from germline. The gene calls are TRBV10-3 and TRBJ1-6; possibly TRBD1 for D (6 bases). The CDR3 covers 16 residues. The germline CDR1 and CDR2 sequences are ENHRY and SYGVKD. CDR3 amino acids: CAISESGQRGNSPLHF. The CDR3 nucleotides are TGTGCCATCAGCGAGTCGGGACAACGGGGTAATTCACCCCTCCACTTT.

The CDR3 DNA reads as TGTGCCAGCAGTGGCCAGTACCAAGAGACCCAGTACTTC. Protein sequence: CASSGQYQETQYF. The chain is built from TRBV27 and TRBJ2-5, with no clear D. The CDR3 is 13 amino acids. The germline V and J ends were trimmed by 5 bases and 0 bases, with 7 bases remaining between them. Looked up from germline, CDR1 is MNHEY and CDR2 is SMNVEV (reference sequence).

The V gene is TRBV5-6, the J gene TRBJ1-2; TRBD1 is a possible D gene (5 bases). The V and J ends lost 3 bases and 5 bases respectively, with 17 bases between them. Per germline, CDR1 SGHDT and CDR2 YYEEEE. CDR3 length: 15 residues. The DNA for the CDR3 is TGTGCCAGCAGCTCGCGGGGCCGGCTTGTGTATGGCTACACCTTC. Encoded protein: CASSSRGRLVYGYTF.

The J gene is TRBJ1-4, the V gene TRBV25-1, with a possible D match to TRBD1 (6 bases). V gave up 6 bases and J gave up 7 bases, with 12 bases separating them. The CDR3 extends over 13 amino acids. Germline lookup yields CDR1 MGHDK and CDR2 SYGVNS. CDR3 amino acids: CASRGAAGEKLFF. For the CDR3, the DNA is TGTGCCAGCAGGGGGGCTGCGGGTGAAAAACTGTTTTTT.

The CDR3 sequence: CASSLFGQTKGSGYGYTF. The CDR3, as DNA: TGCGCCAGCAGCCTTTTTGGACAGACAAAGGGTTCAGGCTATGGCTACACCTTC. The V call is TRBV4-1, the J call TRBJ1-2; TRBD1 might be the D (6 bases). This CDR3 has 18 residues. V was trimmed by 4 bases and J by 4 bases, leaving 25 bases between them. Germline-derived CDR1 and CDR2 are MGHRA and YSYEKL.

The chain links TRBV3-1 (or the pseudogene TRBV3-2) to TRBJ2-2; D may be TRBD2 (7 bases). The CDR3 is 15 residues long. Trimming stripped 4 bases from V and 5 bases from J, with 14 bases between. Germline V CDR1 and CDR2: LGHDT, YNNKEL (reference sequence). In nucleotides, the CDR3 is TGTGCCAGCAGCCCTCCGCGGGGGCGGACCGGGGAGCTGTTTTTT. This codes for CASSPPRGRTGELFF.

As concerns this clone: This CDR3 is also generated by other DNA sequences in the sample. The CDR3 spells CASSLGTGYNEQFF. As DNA, the CDR3 is TGCGCCAGCAGCTTAGGGACAGGTTACAATGAGCAGTTCTTC. This sequence joins TRBV5-1 and TRBJ2-1; 8 bases align to TRBD1. The V gene's germline CDR1 is SGHRS and CDR2 YFSETQ. The length of the CDR3 is 14 residues. The V segment lost 2 bases and the J segment 4 bases; nucleotides outside the gene matches: 2.

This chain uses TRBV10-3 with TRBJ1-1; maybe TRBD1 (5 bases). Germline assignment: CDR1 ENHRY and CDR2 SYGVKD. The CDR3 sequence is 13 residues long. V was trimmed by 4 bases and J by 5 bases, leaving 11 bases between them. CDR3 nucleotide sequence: TGTGCCATCAGTGTACCAGGGTCTACTGAAGCTTTCTTT. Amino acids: CAISVPGSTEAFF.

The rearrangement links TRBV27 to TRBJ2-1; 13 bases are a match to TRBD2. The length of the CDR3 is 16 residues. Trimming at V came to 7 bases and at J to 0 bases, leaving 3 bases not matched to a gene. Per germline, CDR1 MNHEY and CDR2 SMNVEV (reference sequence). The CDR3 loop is CASKTSGGTSYNEQFF. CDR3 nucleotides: TGTGCCAGCAAGACTAGCGGGGGGACCTCCTACAATGAGCAGTTCTTC.

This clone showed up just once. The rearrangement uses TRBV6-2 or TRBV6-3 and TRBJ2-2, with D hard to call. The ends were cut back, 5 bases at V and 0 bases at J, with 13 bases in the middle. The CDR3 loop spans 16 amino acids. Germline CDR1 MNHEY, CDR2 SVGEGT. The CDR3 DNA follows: TGTGCCAGCAGTGTCTTTCCCCCCTCGAACACCGGGGAGCTGTTTTTT. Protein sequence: CASSVFPPSNTGELFF.

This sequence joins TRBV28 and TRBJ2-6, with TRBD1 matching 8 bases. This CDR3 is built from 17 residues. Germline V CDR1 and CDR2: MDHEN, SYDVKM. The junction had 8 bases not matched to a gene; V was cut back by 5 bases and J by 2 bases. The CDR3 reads CASSTRTGRTGANVLTF. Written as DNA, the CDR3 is TGTGCCAGCAGTACCCGGACAGGGAGGACTGGGGCCAACGTCCTGACTTTC.

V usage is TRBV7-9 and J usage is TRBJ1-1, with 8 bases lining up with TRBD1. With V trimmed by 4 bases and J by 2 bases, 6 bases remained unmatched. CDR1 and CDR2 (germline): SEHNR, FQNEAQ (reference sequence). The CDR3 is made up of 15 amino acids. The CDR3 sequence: CASSSQGAPNTEAFF. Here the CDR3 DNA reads TGTGCCAGCAGCTCCCAGGGGGCCCCTAACACTGAAGCTTTCTTT.

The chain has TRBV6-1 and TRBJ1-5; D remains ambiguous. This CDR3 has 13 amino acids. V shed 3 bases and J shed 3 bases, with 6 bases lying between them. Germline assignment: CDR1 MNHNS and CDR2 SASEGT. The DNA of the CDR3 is TGTGCCAGCAGTGACACTACCAATCAGCCCCAGCATTTT. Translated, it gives CASSDTTNQPQHF.

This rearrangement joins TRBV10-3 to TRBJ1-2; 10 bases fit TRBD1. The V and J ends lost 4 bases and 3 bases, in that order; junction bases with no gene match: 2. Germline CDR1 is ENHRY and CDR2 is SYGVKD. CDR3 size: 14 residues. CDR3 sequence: CAISGQGADYGYTF. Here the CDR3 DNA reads TGTGCCATCAGTGGACAGGGGGCGGACTATGGCTACACCTTC.

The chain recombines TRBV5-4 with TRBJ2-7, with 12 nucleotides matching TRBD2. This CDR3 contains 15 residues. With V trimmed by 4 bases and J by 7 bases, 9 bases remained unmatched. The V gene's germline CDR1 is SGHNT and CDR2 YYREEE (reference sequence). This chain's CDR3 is CASSTGLAGSGEQYF. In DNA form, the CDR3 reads TGTGCCAGCAGCACGGGACTAGCGGGTTCGGGGGAGCAGTACTTC. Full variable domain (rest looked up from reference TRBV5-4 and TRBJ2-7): ETGVTQSPTHLIKTRGQQVTLRCSSQSGHNTVSWYQQALGQGPQFIFQYYREEENGRGNFPPRFSGLQFPNYSSELNVNALELDDSALYLCASSTGLAGSGEQYFGPGTRLTVT.

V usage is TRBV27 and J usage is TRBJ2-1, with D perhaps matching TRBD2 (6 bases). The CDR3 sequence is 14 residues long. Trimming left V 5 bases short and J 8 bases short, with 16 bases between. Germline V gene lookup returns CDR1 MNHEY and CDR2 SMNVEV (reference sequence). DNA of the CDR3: TGTGCCAGCAGTGCGGGGCGGGGTATCCATGAGCAGTTCTTC. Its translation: CASSAGRGIHEQFF.

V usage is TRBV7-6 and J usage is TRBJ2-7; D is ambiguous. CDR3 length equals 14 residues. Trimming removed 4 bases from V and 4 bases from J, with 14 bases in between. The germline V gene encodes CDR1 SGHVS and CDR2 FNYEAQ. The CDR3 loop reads CASSSTVGPYEQYF. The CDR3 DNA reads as TGTGCCAGCAGCTCTACGGTGGGCCCGTACGAGCAGTACTTC.

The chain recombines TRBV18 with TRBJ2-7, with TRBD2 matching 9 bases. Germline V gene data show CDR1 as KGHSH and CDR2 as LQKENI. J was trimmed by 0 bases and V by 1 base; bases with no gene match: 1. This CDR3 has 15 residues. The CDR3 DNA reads TGTGCCAGCTCACCACAGCGGGGGGTCTCCTACGAGCAGTACTTC. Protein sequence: CASSPQRGVSYEQYF.

The CDR3 DNA is TGTGCCAGCAAGAGATACCCGAACACCGGGGAGCTGTTTTTT. It translates to CASKRYPNTGELFF. V is TRBV7-8 and J is TRBJ2-2; D call uncertain. The V end lost 7 bases, the J end lost 0 bases, and 9 bases lay between the germline ends. From germline, CDR1 is SGHVS and CDR2 FQNEAQ. This CDR3 has 14 residues.

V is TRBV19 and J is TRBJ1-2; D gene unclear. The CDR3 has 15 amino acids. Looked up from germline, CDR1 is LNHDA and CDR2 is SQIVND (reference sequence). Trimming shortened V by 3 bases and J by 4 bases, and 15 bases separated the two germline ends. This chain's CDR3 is CASSMSSPRIYGYTF. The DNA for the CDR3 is TGTGCCAGTAGTATGTCTTCCCCCAGGATCTATGGCTACACCTTC.

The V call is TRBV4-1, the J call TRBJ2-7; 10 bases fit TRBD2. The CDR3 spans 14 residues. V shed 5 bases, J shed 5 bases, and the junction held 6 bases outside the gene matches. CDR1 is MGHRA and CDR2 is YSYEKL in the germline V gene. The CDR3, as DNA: TGCGCCAGCAGCATACGACTAGCGGGCGACGAGCAGTACTTC. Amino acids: CASSIRLAGDEQYF.

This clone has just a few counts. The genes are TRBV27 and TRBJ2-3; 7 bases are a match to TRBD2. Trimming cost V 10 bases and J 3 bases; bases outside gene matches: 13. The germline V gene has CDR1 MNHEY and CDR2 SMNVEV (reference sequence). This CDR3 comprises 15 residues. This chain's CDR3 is CATNLGGWPTDTQYF. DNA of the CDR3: TGTGCCACCAACCTCGGGGGGTGGCCAACAGATACGCAGTATTTT.

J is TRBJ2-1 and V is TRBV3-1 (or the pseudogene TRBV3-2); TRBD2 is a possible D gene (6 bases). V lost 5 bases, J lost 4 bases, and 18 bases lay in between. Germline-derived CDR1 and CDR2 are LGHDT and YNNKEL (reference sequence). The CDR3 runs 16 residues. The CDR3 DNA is TGTGCCAGCAGCGGCGTCCGGGACTGGGCATACAATGAGCAGTTCTTC. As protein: CASSGVRDWAYNEQFF.

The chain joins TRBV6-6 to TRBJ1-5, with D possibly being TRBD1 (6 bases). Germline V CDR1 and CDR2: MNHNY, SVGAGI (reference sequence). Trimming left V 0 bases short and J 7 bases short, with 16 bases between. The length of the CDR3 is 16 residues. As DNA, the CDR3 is TGTGCCAGCAGTTACTCCTCCGACAGGTACGGGCAGCCCCAGCATTTT. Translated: CASSYSSDRYGQPQHF.

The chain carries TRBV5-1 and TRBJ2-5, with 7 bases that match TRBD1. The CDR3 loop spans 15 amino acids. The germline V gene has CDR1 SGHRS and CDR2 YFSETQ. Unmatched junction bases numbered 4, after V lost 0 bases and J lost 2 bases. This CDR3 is CASSLAGGLQETQYF. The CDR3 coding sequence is TGCGCCAGCAGCTTGGCAGGGGGTCTTCAAGAGACCCAGTACTTC.

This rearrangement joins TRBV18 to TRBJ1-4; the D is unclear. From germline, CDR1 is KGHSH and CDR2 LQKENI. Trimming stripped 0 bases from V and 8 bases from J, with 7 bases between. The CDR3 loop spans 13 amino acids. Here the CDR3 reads CASSPPEDEKLFF. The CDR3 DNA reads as TGTGCCAGCTCACCACCGGAGGACGAAAAACTGTTTTTT.

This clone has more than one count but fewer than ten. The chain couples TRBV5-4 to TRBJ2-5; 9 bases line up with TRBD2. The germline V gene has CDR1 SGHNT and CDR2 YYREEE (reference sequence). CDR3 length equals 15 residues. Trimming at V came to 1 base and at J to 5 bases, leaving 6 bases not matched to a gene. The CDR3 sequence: CASSLRSGGRETQYF. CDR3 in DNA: TGTGCCAGCAGCTTGAGAAGCGGGGGGAGGGAGACCCAGTACTTC.

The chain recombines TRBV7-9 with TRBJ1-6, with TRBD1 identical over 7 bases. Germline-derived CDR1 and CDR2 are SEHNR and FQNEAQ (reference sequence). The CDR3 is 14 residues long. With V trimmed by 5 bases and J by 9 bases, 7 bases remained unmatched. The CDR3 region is CASSAVRGFSPLHF. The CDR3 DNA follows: TGTGCCAGCAGCGCGGTCAGGGGGTTTTCACCCCTCCACTTT.

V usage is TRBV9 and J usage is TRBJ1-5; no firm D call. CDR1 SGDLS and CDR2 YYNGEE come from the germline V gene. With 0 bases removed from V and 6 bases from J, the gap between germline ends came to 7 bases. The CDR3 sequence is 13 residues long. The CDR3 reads CASSVDEGQPQHF. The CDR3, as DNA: TGTGCCAGCAGCGTAGATGAGGGTCAGCCCCAGCATTTT. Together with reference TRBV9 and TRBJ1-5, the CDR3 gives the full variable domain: DSGVTQTPKHLITATGQRVTLRCSPRSGDLSVYWYQQSLDQGLQFLIQYYNGEERAKGNILERFSAQQFPDLHSELNLSSLELGDSALYFCASSVDEGQPQHFGDGTRLSIL.

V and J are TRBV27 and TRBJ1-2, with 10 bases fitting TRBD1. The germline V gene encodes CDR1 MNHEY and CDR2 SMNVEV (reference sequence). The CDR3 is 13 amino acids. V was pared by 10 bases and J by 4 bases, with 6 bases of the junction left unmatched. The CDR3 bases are TGTGCCACCTCCTGGACAGGGGGCTATGGCTACACCTTC. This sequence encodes CATSWTGGYGYTF.

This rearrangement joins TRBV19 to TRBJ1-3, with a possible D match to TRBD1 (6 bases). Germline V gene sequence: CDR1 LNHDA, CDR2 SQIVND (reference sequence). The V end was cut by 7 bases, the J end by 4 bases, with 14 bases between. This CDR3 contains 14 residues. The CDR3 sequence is CASTTGNTGNTIYF. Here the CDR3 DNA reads TGTGCCAGTACCACAGGGAATACGGGAAACACCATATATTTT.